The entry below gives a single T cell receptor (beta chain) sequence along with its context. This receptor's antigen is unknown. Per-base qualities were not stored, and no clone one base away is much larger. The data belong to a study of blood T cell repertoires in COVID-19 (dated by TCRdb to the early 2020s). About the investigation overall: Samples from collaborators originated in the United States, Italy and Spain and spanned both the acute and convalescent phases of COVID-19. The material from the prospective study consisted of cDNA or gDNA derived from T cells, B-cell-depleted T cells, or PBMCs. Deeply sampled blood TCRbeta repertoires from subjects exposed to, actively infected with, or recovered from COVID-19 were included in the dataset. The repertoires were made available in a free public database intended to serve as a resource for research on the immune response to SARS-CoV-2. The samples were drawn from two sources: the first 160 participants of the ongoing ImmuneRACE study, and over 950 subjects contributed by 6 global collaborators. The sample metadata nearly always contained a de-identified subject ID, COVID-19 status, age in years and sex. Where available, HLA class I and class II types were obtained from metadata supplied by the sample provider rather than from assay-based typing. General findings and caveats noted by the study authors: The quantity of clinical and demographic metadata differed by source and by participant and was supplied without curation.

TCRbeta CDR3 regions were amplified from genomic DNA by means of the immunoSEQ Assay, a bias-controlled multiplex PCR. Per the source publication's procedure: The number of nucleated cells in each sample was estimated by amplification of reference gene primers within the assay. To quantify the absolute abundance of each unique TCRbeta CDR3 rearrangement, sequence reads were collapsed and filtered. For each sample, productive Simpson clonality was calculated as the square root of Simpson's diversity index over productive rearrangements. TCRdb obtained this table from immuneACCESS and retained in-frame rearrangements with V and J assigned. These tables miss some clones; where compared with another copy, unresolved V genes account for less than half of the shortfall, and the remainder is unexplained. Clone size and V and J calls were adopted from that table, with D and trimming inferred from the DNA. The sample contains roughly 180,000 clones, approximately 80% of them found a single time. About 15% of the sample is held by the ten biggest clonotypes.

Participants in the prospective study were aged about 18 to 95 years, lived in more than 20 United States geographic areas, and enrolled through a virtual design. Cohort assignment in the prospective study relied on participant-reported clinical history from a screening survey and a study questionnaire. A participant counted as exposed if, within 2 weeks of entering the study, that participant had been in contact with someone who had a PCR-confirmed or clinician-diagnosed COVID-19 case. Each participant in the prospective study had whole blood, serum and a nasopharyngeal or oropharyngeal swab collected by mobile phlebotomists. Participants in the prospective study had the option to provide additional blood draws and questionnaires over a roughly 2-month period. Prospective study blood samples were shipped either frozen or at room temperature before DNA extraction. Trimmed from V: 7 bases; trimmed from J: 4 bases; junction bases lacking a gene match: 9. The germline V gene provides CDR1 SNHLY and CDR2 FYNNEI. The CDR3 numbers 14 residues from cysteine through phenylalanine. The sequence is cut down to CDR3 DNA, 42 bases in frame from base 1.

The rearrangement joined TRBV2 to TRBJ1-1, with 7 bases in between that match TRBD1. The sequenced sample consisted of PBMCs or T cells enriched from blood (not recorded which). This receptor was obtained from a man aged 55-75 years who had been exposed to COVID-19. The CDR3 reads CASTPGTVGTEAFF. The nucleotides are TGTGCCAGCACCCCCGGGACAGTCGGCACTGAAGCTTTCTTT.